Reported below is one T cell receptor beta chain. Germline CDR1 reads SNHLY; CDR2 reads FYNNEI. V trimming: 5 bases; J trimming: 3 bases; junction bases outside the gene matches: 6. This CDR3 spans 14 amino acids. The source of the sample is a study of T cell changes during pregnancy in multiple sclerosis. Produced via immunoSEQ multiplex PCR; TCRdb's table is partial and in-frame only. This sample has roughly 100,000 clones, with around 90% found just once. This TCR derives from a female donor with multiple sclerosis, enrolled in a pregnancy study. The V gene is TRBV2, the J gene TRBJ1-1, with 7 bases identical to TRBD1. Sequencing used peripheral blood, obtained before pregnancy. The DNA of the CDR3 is TGTGCCAGCAGTCCTTTAACAGGGGACACTGAAGCTTTCTTT. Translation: CASSPLTGDTEAFF.